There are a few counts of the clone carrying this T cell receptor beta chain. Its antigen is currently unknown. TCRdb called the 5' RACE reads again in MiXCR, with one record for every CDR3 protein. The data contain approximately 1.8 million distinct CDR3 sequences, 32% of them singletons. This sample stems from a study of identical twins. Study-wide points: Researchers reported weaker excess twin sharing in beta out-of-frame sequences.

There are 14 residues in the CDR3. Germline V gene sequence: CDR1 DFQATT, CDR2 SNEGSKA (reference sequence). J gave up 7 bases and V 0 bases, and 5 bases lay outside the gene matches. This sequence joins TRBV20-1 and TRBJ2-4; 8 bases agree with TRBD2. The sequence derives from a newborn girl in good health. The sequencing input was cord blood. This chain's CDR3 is CSAREAGGRNIQYF. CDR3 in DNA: TGCAGTGCTAGAGAGGCGGGGGGAAGGAACATTCAGTACTTC.